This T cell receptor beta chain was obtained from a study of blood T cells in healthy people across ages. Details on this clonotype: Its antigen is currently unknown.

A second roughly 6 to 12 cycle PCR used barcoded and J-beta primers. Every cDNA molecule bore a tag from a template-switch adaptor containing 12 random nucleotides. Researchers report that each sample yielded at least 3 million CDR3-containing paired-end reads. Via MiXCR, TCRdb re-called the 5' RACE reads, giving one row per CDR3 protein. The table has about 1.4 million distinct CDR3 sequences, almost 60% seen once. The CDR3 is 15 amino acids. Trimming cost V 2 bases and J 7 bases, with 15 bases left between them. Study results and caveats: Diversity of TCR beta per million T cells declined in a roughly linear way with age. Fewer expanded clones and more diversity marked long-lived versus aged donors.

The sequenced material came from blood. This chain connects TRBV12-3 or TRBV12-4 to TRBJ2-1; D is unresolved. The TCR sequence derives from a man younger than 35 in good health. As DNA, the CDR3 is TGTGCCAGCAGTTTAAGTTGGAAAATCCTTAATGAGCAGTTCTTC. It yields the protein CASSLSWKILNEQFF.